One and the same sample provided the 21 T cell receptor beta chains below, sequenced in a study of blood T cells in healthy people across ages (dated by TCRdb to the mid-2010s). Receptors were amplified or captured by 5' RACE. The sequencer listed for this sample is Illumina HiSeq 2500. A second PCR of roughly 7 to 11 cycles was performed with a sample-barcoded 5' primer and a J-beta primer mix. TCRdb trimmed public reads at Q25 via fastp, called clones via MiXCR and kept in-frame beta chains. Entries that share a CDR3 protein sequence are merged under the most common genes and DNA. The table for this sample lists about 600,000 distinct CDR3 sequences; 47% of them were counted only once. Clones ranked in the top ten supply under 30% of the sample. The material sequenced was blood. The receptors were sampled from a man older than 75 in good health.

A remark on this clonotype: Relative to the germline gene, one junction end is altered; a read error may explain this. This chain links TRBV18 with TRBJ2-3, with a tentative D call TRBD1 (6 bases). This CDR3 has 14 residues. The V gene's germline CDR1 is KGHSH and CDR2 LQKENI. DNA for the CDR3: TGTGCCAGCTCACCAATGAGGGACACAGATACCCAGTATTTT. This codes for CASSPMRDTDTQYF.

The V gene is TRBV7-2, the J gene TRBJ2-1; a possible D gene is TRBD1 (5 bases). V was clipped by 6 bases and J by 2 bases, with 14 bases between them. This CDR3 region has 15 residues. Looked up from germline, CDR1 is SGHTA and CDR2 is FQGNSA. CDR3 in amino acids: CASSWGPETYNEQFF. The CDR3 DNA sequence: TGTGCCAGCAGTTGGGGCCCGGAGACCTACAATGAGCAGTTCTTC. Full variable domain (remainder filled in from reference TRBV7-2 and TRBJ2-1): GAGVSQSPSNKVTEKGKDVELRCDPISGHTALYWYRQSLGQGLEFLIYFQGNSAPDKSGLPSDRFSAERTGGSVSTLTIQRTQQEDSAVYLCASSWGPETYNEQFFGPGTRLTVL.

The chain uses TRBV20-1 and TRBJ2-1; 12 bases align to TRBD2. Trimming removed 5 bases from V and 3 bases from J; junction bases left unmatched: 8. From germline, CDR1 is DFQATT and CDR2 SNEGSKA (reference sequence). This CDR3 has 16 residues. CDR3 coding DNA: TGCAGTGCTTATACGACTAGCGGGGGTTACTACAATGAGCAGTTCTTC. Protein product: CSAYTTSGGYYNEQFF.

The CDR3, as DNA: TGCAGCGTTAGGCGGGGGGGGGATGAGCAGTACTTC. Its protein product is CSVRRGGDEQYF. The J gene is TRBJ2-5, the V gene TRBV29-1, with 9 positions matching TRBD2. The junction had 9 bases not matched to a gene; V was cut back by 5 bases and J by 11 bases. Per germline, CDR1 SQVTM and CDR2 ANQGSEA. The CDR3 is made up of 12 amino acids.

This rearrangement joins TRBV20-1 to TRBJ2-1; TRBD2 aligns across 8 bases. The V gene's germline CDR1 is DFQATT and CDR2 SNEGSKA (reference sequence). The J segment lost 3 bases and the V segment lost 5 bases, leaving 12 bases of the junction unmatched. The CDR3 runs 16 residues. The CDR3 is CSARPQSGSIYNEQFF. The CDR3 bases are TGCAGTGCTCGCCCCCAGAGCGGGAGCATCTACAATGAGCAGTTCTTC.

About this clonotype itself: Possible read error: a much larger clone is one base away. This rearrangement joins TRBV5-4 to TRBJ2-1; the match to TRBD1 covers 10 bases. J lost 3 bases, V lost 6 bases, and 3 bases had no gene match. The CDR3 runs 14 residues. Germline V lookup: CDR1 SGHNT, CDR2 YYREEE (reference sequence). The CDR3 is CASNRDRGYNEQFF. CDR3 nucleotide sequence: TGTGCCAGCAACCGGGACAGGGGCTACAATGAGCAGTTCTTC.

The J gene is TRBJ1-2, the V gene TRBV7-2; 8 bases fit TRBD1. The CDR3 length is 14 residues. Germline CDR1 SGHTA, CDR2 FQGNSA. The junction had 4 bases not matched to a gene; V was cut back by 1 base and J by 6 bases. This CDR3 is CASSLVSGGHGYTF. The CDR3 nucleotides read TGTGCCAGCAGCTTAGTTTCAGGGGGCCATGGCTACACCTTC.

Points on this clonotype: Sequence at one end of the junction differs from germline and may be a read error. The rearrangement joins TRBV2 to TRBJ2-5, with no clear D. This CDR3 is 14 amino acids long. Per the germline V gene, CDR1 is SNHLY and CDR2 is FYNNEI. The CDR3 protein is CAGSESASQETQYF. The CDR3 DNA follows: TGTGCCGGCAGTGAATCGGCCTCACAAGAGACCCAGTACTTC. Complete variable domain (other parts from reference TRBV2 and TRBJ2-5): EPEVTQTPSHQVTQMGQEVILRCVPISNHLYFYWYRQILGQKVEFLVSFYNNEISEKSEIFDDQFSVERPDGSNFTLKIRSTKLEDSAMYFCAGSESASQETQYFGPGTRLLVL.

As regards this clonotype: A read error may explain this, as a much larger clone is one base away. CDR3: CASSLDPPDTQYF. In DNA form, the CDR3 reads TGTGCCAGCAGCTTAGATCCCCCAGATACGCAGTATTTT. The chain couples TRBV11-2 to TRBJ2-3; D unclear. CDR3 length: 13 amino acids. Germline values: CDR1 SGHAT, CDR2 FQNNGV. Trimming stripped 0 bases from V and 4 bases from J, with 5 bases between.

The CDR3 DNA reads as TGTGCCACCTCCAGGGGCGCCCGGGTCTATGGCTACACCTTC. Encoded protein: CATSRGARVYGYTF. The V gene is TRBV3-1, the J gene TRBJ1-2; perhaps TRBD1 as D (6 bases). The length of the CDR3 is 14 residues. Germline V gene sequence: CDR1 LGHDT, CDR2 YNNKEL (reference sequence). The ends were cut back, 10 bases at V and 4 bases at J, with 19 bases in the middle. Full variable domain (outside the CDR3, taken from reference TRBV3-1 and TRBJ1-2): DTAVSQTPKYLVTQMGNDKSIKCEQNLGHDTMYWYKQDSKKFLKIMFSYNNKELIINETVPNRFSPKSPDKAHLNLHINSLELGDSAVYFCATSRGARVYGYTFGSGTRLTVV.

The rearrangement joins TRBV7-6 to TRBJ2-2; D call uncertain. This CDR3 spans 17 amino acids. Between the trimmed V and J ends, which lost 3 bases and 6 bases, there was a span of 20 bases. Germline values: CDR1 SGHVS, CDR2 FNYEAQ. The CDR3 spells CASSFTAGRSKAGELFF. Written as DNA, the CDR3 is TGTGCCAGCAGCTTCACGGCCGGGCGAAGTAAGGCCGGGGAGCTGTTTTTT.

This clonotype was detected ten times or more. The V gene is TRBV6-2 or TRBV6-3, the J gene TRBJ2-7; tentatively, D is TRBD2 (5 bases). The CDR3 sequence is 14 residues long. CDR1 is MNHEY, CDR2 SVGEGT, per germline. V was pared by 8 bases and J by 0 bases, with 14 bases between. CDR3 residues: CASQSPGDSYEQYF. DNA for the CDR3: TGTGCCAGCCAAAGTCCCGGGGACTCCTACGAGCAGTACTTC.

This clonotype came up a few times. V gene TRBV28 combines with J gene TRBJ2-7; 9 nucleotides align to TRBD2. Germline V gene lookup returns CDR1 MDHEN and CDR2 SYDVKM. V gave up 6 bases and J gave up 4 bases; unmatched junction bases: 7. The CDR3 spans 14 residues. In DNA form, the CDR3 reads TGTGCCAGCAGGCCTAGCGGGACGCCGTACGAGCAGTACTTC. Its protein product is CASRPSGTPYEQYF.

This clonotype was counted a few times. V is TRBV9 and J is TRBJ2-3; D remains unclear. V lost 2 bases, J lost 2 bases, and 12 bases lay in between. This CDR3 has 15 residues. Looked up from germline, CDR1 is SGDLS and CDR2 is YYNGEE. CDR3 bases: TGTGCCAGCAGCGTCGTTTTCGAGCCCACAGATACGCAGTATTTT. Its protein product is CASSVVFEPTDTQYF.

This rearrangement joins TRBV15 to TRBJ2-1; unclear D gene. CDR1 LNHNV and CDR2 YYDKDF come from the germline V gene (reference sequence). V gave up 1 base and J gave up 6 bases, with 4 bases separating them. The CDR3 is 12 amino acids. Here the CDR3 reads CATSRASNEQFF. As DNA, the CDR3 is TGTGCCACCAGCAGAGCAAGCAATGAGCAGTTCTTC.

The chain links TRBV5-1 to TRBJ1-1; D not certain. V was pared by 2 bases and J by 0 bases, with 8 bases between. CDR3 length: 14 residues. Germline V gene data show CDR1 as SGHRS and CDR2 as YFSETQ. The CDR3 nucleotides read TGCGCCAGCAGCTTAATATCAGTGAACACTGAAGCTTTCTTT. Translating gives CASSLISVNTEAFF. The whole variable domain, filled in from reference TRBV5-1 and TRBJ1-1, reads KAGVTQTPRYLIKTRGQQVTLSCSPISGHRSVSWYQQTPGQGLQFLFEYFSETQRNKGNFPGRFSGRQFSNSRSEMNVSTLELGDSALYLCASSLISVNTEAFFGQGTRLTVV.

This clonotype was seen more than once but under ten times. The chain combines TRBV4-1 with TRBJ2-1, with 7 positions matching TRBD1. The length of the CDR3 is 15 residues. The germline V gene encodes CDR1 MGHRA and CDR2 YSYEKL. The ends lost 3 bases at V and 9 bases at J; junction bases unmatched: 11. The CDR3 DNA reads as TGCGCCAGCAGCCATCGGGACAGCTCTCGGGGTGAGCAGTTCTTC. Residues: CASSHRDSSRGEQFF.

The table lists this clonotype with a few counts. The gene calls are TRBV25-1 and TRBJ1-4, with D perhaps TRBD1 (6 bases). The CDR3 runs to 13 residues. The ends were cut back, 4 bases at V and 10 bases at J, with 13 bases in the middle. CDR1 is MGHDK and CDR2 is SYGVNS in the germline V gene. DNA of the CDR3: TGTGCCAGCAGTGCCGGGACAAACGGAAAACTGTTTTTT. Its protein product is CASSAGTNGKLFF. Full variable domain (rest looked up from reference TRBV25-1 and TRBJ1-4): EADIYQTPRYLVIGTGKKITLECSQTMGHDKMYWYQQDPGMELHLIHYSYGVNSTEKGDLSSESTVSRIRTEHFPLTLESARPSHTSQYLCASSAGTNGKLFFGSGTQLSVL.

The rearrangement joins TRBV20-1 to TRBJ1-2; D uncertain. The CDR3 is made up of 14 amino acids. In germline, CDR1 is DFQATT, CDR2 SNEGSKA (reference sequence). Trimming pared 0 bases from V and 5 bases from J, leaving 13 bases between. CDR3 sequence: CSARDPRTVYGYTF. The CDR3 coding sequence is TGCAGTGCTAGAGATCCCAGGACCGTGTATGGCTACACCTTC.

The chain joins TRBV5-1 to TRBJ2-1; 9 nucleotides match TRBD2. Germline trimming cut 3 bases from V and 5 bases from J; bases unmatched to any gene: 9. CDR3 length: 16 amino acids. CDR1 SGHRS and CDR2 YFSETQ come from the germline V gene. For the CDR3, the DNA is TGCGCCAGCAGCTACCTTCTCCTAGCGGGGCACAATGAGCAGTTCTTC. Its protein is CASSYLLLAGHNEQFF.

The sample holds a few counts of this clonotype. The chain employs TRBV20-1 and TRBJ2-3, with TRBD2 identical over 10 bases. After removal of 6 bases from V and 2 bases from J, the junction contained 5 bases not matched to a gene. The CDR3 loop spans 14 amino acids. Germline CDR1 DFQATT, CDR2 SNEGSKA (reference sequence). The CDR3 DNA reads TGCAGTGCCCGGACTAGCGGCGTCACAGATACGCAGTATTTT. Its protein product is CSARTSGVTDTQYF.